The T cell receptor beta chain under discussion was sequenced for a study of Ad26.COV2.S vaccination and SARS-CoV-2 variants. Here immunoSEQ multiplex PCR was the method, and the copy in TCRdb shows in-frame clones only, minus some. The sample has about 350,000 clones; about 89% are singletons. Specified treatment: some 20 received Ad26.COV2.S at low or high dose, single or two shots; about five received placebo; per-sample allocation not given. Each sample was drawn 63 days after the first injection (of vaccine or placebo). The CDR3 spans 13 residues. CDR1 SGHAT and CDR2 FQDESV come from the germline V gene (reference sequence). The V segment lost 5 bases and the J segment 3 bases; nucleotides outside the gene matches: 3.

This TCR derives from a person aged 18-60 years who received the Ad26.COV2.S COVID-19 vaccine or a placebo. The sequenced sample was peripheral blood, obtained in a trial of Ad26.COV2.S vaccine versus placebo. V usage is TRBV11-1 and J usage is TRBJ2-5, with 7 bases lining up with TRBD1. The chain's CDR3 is CASSNDREETQYF. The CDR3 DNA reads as TGTGCCAGCAGCAACGACAGGGAAGAGACCCAGTACTTC.